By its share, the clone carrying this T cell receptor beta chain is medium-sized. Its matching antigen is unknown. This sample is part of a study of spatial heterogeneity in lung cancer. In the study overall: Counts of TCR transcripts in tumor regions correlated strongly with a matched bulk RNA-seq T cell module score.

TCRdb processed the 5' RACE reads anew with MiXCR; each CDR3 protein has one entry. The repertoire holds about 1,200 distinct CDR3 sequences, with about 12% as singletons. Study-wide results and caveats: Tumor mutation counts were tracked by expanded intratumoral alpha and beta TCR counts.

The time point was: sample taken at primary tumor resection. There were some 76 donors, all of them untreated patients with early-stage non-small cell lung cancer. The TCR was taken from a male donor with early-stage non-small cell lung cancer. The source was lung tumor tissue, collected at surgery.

This CDR3 is CASSLGTAQAYEQYF. In nucleotides, the CDR3 is TGTGCCAGCAGCTTAGGGACAGCCCAGGCCTACGAGCAGTACTTC. The chain combines TRBV7-9 with TRBJ2-7, with a possible D match to TRBD1 (6 bases). The CDR3 totals 15 residues. V shed 1 base and J shed 2 bases, with 12 bases lying between them. Germline V CDR1 and CDR2: SEHNR, FQNEAQ (reference sequence).